This TCR beta chain was captured in a study of blood T cell repertoires in COVID-19. This CDR3 comprises 13 residues. Germline CDR1 is SGHAT and CDR2 is FQNNGV. Trimming shortened V by 1 base and J by 4 bases, and 8 bases separated the two germline ends. Per the original data handling: Researchers report that nucleated cell counts were estimated from reference gene primer amplification. TCRdb's copy holds only in-frame clones and misses some; the assay was immunoSEQ multiplex PCR. V and J calls and clone size are those listed in that table; D and trimming were worked out from the DNA. The repertoire consists of roughly 160,000 clones, with about 90% occurring once and the leading ten covering about 6.5%. Ages ranged from about 18 to 89 years, with residence in 24 US areas.

The receptor was isolated from a woman between 50 and 59 years old who had recovered from COVID-19. The chain is built from TRBV11-2 and TRBJ2-7, with D perhaps matching TRBD2 (6 bases). The specimen was PBMCs or T cells enriched from blood (not recorded which). The CDR3 sequence: CASSLGAGYEQYF. The CDR3 DNA is TGTGCCAGCAGCTTAGGTGCGGGATACGAGCAGTACTTC.